This T cell receptor beta chain was sequenced in a study of blood T cell repertoires in COVID-19. The wider study: Samples taken during acute and convalescent COVID-19 were collected in the United States, Italy and Spain. T cells, B-cell-depleted T cells, or PBMCs provided the cDNA or gDNA that served as material.

As handled by the study authors: Reference gene primer amplification in the assay estimated nucleated cell counts. This table comes from immunoSEQ multiplex PCR, and its TCRdb copy is limited to in-frame clones, with some not included. D and trimming were read from the DNA, whereas the V and J calls and clone size are those reported in that table. The top ten clones hold about 5% of a sample with some 350,000 clones, 88% of them seen once. Material: PBMCs or T cells enriched from blood (not recorded which). This sequence originates from a man aged 25 to 45 who had recovered from COVID-19.

The CDR3 here is CASSGGQGTSGNTIYF. The CDR3 nucleotides are TGCGCCAGCAGCGGCGGACAGGGTACCTCTGGAAACACCATATATTTT. The chain is built from TRBV5-1 and TRBJ1-3; 8 positions agree with TRBD1. V lost 4 bases, J lost 0 bases, and 6 bases stayed unmatched. CDR1 is SGHRS and CDR2 is YFSETQ in the germline V gene. The CDR3 has 16 residues.